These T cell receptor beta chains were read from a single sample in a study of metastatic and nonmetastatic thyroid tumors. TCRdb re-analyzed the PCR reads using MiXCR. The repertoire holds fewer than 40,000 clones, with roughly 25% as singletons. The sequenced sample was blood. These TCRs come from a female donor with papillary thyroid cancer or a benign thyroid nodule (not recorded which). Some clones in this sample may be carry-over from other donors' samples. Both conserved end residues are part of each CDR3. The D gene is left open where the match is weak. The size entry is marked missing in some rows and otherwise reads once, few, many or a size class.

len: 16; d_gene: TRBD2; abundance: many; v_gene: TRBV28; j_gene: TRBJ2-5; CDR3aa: CASSSILAGNQETQYF; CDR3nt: TGTGCCAGCAGTTCAATTCTAGCGGGAAACCAAGAGACCCAGTACTTC
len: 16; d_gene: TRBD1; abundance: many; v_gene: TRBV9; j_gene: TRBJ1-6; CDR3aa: CASSPRGGTDNSPLHF; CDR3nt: TGTGCCAGCAGCCCCCGGGGGGGGACAGATAATTCACCCCTCCACTTT
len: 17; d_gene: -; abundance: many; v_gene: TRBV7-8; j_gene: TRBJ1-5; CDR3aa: CASSLALPQSLDQPQHF; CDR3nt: TGTGCCAGCAGCTTAGCTTTACCCCAATCCCTCGATCAGCCCCAGCATTTT
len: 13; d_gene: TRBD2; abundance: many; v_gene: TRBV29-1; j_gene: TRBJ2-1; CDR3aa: CSVDSSGYNEQFF; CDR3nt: TGCAGCGTTGACTCTAGCGGTTACAATGAGCAGTTCTTC
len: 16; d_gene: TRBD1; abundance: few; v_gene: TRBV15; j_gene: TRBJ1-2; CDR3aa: CATSRGQAGGDYGYTF; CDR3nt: TGTGCCACCAGCAGGGGGCAGGCAGGGGGCGACTATGGCTACACCTTC
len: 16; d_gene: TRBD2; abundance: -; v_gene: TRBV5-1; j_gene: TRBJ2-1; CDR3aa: CASSLSGTSGYNEHFF; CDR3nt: TGTGCCAGCAGCTTGTCCGGGACTAGCGGATACAATGAGCATTTCTTC
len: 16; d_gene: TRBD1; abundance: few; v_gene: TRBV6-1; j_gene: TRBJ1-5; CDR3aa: CASSGDRGVYNQPQHF; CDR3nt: TGTGCCAGCAGCGGAGACAGGGGTGTTTACAATCAGCCCCAGCATTTT
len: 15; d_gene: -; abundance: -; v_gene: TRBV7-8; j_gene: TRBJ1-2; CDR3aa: CASSLVGGDRCGYTF; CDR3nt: TGTGCCAGCAGCTTAGTCGGGGGGGATAGATGTGGCTACACCTTC
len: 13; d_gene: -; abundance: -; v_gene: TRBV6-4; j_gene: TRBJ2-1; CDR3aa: CASSGTEGYEQFF; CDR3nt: TGTGCCAGCAGTGGCACGGAGGGGTATGAGCAGTTCTTC
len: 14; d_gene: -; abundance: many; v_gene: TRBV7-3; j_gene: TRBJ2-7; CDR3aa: CASSLSGAGYEQYF; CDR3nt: TGTGCCAGCAGCTTAAGTGGTGCCGGCTACGAGCAGTACTTC
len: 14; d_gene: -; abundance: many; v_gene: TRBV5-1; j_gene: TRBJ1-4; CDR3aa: CASSPTDPNEKLFF; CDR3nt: TGCGCCAGCAGCCCGACTGACCCTAATGAAAAACTGTTTTTT
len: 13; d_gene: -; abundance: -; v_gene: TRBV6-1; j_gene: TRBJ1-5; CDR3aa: CATGQSSNQPQHF; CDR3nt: TGTGCCACAGGACAATCAAGTAATCAGCCCCAGCATTTT
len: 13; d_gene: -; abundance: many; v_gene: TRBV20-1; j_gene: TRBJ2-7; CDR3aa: CSAPETLNYEQYF; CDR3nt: TGCAGTGCTCCTGAAACTCTCAACTACGAGCAGTACTTC
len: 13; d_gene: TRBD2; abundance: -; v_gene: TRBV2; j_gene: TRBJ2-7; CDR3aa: CATQKSRGDPLNF; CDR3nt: TGTGCCACCCAAAAATCCCGGGGGGACCCTTTGAACTTC
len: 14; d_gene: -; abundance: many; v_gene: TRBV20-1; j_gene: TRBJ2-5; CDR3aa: CSAREGTGRETQYF; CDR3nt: TGCAGTGCTAGAGAAGGGACGGGGCGCGAGACCCAGTACTTC
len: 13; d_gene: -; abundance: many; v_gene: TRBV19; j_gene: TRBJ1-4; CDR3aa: CASRGGINEKLFF; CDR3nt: TGTGCCAGTCGGGGGGGGATTAATGAAAAACTGTTTTTT
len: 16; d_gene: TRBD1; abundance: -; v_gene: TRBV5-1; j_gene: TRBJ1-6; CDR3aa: CASSLGTGGSNSPLHF; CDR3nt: TGCGCCAGCAGCCTCGGGACAGGGGGAAGTAATTCACCCCTCCACTTT
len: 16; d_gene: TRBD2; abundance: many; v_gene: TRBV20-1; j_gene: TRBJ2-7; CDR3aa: CSANPAEGRGRYEQYF; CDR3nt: TGCAGTGCCAACCCGGCCGAGGGCCGCGGGAGGTACGAGCAGTACTTC
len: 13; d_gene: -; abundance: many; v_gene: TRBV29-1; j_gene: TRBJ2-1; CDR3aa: CSVEGGAMNEQFF; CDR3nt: TGCAGCGTTGAAGGGGGCGCGATGAATGAGCAGTTCTTC
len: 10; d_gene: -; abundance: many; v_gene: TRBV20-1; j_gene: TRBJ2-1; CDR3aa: CSVVGNEQFF; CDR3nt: TGCAGTGTCGTCGGGAATGAGCAGTTCTTC
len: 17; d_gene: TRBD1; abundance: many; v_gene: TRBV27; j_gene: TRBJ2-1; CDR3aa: CASRGQVPLLLDNEQFF; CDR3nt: TGTGCCAGCAGAGGACAGGTTCCTCTTTTATTGGACAATGAGCAGTTCTTC
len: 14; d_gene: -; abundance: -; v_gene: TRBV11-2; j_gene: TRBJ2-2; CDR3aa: CASSLDEGNGELFF; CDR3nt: TGTGCCAGCAGCTTAGATGAGGGTAACGGGGAGCTGTTTTTT
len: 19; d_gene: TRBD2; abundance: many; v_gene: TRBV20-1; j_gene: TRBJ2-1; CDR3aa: CSARDPRGSGSTSYNEQFF; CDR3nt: TGCAGTGCTAGAGACCCACGTGGTAGCGGGAGTACCTCCTACAATGAGCAGTTCTTC
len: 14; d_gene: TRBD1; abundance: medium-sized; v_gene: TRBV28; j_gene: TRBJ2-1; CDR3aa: CASSWTGVGHEQFF; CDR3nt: TGTGCCAGCAGTTGGACAGGGGTTGGACATGAGCAGTTCTTC
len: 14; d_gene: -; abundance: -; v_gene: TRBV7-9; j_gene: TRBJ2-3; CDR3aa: CASSLAGVADTQYF; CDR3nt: TGTGCCAGCAGCTTAGCGGGAGTGGCAGATACGCAGTATTTT
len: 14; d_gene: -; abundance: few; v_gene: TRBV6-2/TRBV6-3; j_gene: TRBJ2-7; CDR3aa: CASSYSYDTYEQYF; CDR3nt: TGTGCCAGCAGTTACTCGTACGACACCTACGAGCAGTACTTC
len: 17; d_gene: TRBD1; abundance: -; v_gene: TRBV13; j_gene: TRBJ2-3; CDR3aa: CASIPAGTGVRLDTQYF; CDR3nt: TGTGCCAGCATCCCAGCCGGGACAGGCGTACGCTTAGATACGCAGTATTTT
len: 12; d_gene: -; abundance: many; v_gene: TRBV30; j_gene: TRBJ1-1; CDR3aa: CAWSIQGPEAFF; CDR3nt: TGTGCCTGGAGTATACAGGGCCCGGAAGCTTTCTTT
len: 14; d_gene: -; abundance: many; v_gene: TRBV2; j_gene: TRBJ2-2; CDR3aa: CASSVGSYTGELFF; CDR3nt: TGTGCCAGCAGTGTGGGTTCCTACACCGGGGAGCTGTTTTTT
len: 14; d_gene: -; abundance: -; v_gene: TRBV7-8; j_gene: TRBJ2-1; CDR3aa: CASSLGEPYNEQFF; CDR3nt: TGTGCCAGCAGCTTAGGGGAACCCTACAATGAGCAGTTCTTC
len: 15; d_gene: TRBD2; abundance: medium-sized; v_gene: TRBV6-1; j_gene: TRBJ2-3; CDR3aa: CASSEAPAGADTQYF; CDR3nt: TGTGCCAGCAGTGAAGCGCCAGCGGGAGCAGATACGCAGTATTTT
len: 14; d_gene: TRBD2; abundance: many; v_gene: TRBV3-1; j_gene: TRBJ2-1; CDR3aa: CASHLAGVSDEQFF; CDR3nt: TGTGCCAGCCATTTAGCGGGAGTGAGTGATGAGCAGTTCTTC
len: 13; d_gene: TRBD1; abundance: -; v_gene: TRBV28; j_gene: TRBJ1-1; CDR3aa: CASSPRGQIEAFF; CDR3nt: TGTGCCAGCAGTCCGAGGGGACAGATCGAAGCTTTCTTT
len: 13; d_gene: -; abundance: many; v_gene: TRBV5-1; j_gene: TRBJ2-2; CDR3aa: CASSFGGSGELFF; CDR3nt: TGCGCCAGCAGCTTCGGGGGCTCCGGGGAGCTGTTTTTT
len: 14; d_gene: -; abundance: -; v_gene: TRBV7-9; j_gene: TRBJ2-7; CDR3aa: CASSSGEQNYEQYF; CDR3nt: TGTGCCAGCAGCTCCGGGGAGCAGAACTACGAGCAGTACTTC
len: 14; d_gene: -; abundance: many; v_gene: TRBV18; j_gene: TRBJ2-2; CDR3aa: CASSPDRNTGELFF; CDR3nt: TGTGCCAGCTCACCGGACAGAAACACCGGGGAGCTGTTTTTT
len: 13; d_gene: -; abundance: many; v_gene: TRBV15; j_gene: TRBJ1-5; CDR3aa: CATSREGYQPQHF; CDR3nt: TGTGCCACCAGCAGGGAGGGGTATCAGCCCCAGCATTTT
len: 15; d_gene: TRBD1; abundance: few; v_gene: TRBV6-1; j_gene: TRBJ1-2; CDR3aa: CASSPRTGGWYGYTF; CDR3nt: TGTGCCAGCAGTCCGAGGACAGGGGGCTGGTATGGCTACACCTTC
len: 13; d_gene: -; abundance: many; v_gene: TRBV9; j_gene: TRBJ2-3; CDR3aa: CASSDPSTDTQYF; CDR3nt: TGTGCCAGCAGCGACCCTAGCACAGATACGCAGTATTTT